A selection of T cell receptor beta chains follows, all from one sample in a study of cytomegalovirus exposure and HLA in healthy donors. Clones were sequenced by immunoSEQ multiplex PCR, and TCRdb holds only the in-frame ones, with some missing. The table records approximately 100,000 clones, more than 70% of them present only once. The sequenced material came from PBMCs. Receptors originate from a man aged 40-50 years in good health and CMV-seronegative. CDR3s include the opening cysteine and the closing phenylalanine or tryptophan. A D gene is named only where the DNA matches it firmly.

j_call,cdr3_length,v_call,d_call,cdr3_aa,cdr3_nt
TRBJ1-3,16,TRBV7-9,NA,CASSLGNPGAGNTIYF,TGTGCCAGCAGCTTAGGAAACCCAGGGGCTGGAAACACCATATATTTT
TRBJ1-5,15,TRBV2,NA,CASSEGLRGGQPQHF,TGTGCCAGCAGTGAAGGGTTAAGGGGAGGTCAGCCCCAGCATTTT
TRBJ1-2,16,TRBV5-6,NA,CASSLVEGARSYGYTF,TGTGCCAGCAGCTTGGTAGAAGGGGCCCGCTCCTATGGCTACACCTTC
TRBJ1-6,14,TRBV7-9,TRBD1,CASSRGTGVSPLHF,TGTGCCAGCAGCCGGGGGACAGGGGTTTCACCCCTCCACTTT
TRBJ2-1,15,TRBV7-2,TRBD1,CASSLGQNNYNEQFF,TGTGCCAGCAGCTTGGGACAGAACAACTACAATGAGCAGTTCTTC
TRBJ1-6,15,TRBV5-3,NA,CARSLAPPGNSPLHF,TGTGCCAGAAGCTTGGCTCCCCCGGGGAATTCACCCCTCCACTTT
TRBJ1-5,12,TRBV19,NA,CASSWGEQPQHF,TGTGCCAGCTCCTGGGGGGAGCAGCCCCAGCATTTT
TRBJ2-1,14,TRBV5-6,TRBD2,CASSTGLAGREQFF,TGTGCCAGCAGCACGGGACTAGCGGGGCGTGAGCAGTTCTTC
TRBJ2-5,11,TRBV2,NA,CASRRGETQYF,TGTGCCAGCAGACGCGGGGAGACCCAGTACTTC
TRBJ2-4,15,TRBV7-2,NA,CASSLGSGTKNIQYF,TGTGCCAGCAGCTTAGGGAGCGGTACCAAAAACATTCAGTACTTC
TRBJ1-1,11,TRBV13,NA,CASRYAGEAFF,TGTGCCAGCAGATATGCAGGTGAAGCTTTCTTT
TRBJ1-3,15,TRBV7-2,NA,CASSPGGGTGNTIYF,TGTGCCAGCAGCCCCGGGGGGGGGACTGGAAACACCATATATTTT
TRBJ1-6,14,TRBV6-5,NA,CASSYGQRNSPLHF,TGTGCCAGCAGTTACGGACAGCGTAATTCACCCCTCCACTTT
TRBJ2-1,12,TRBV6-5,NA,CASSLLNHEQFF,TGTGCCAGCAGTCTACTAAACCATGAGCAGTTCTTC
TRBJ2-1,15,TRBV7-6,NA,CASSLRAVTYNEQFF,TGTGCCAGCAGCTTAAGAGCGGTAACCTACAATGAGCAGTTCTTC